This T cell receptor (beta chain) emerged from a study of patients and donors after allogeneic stem cell transplantation. The CDR3 runs 13 residues. Trimming pared 9 bases from V and 4 bases from J, leaving 14 bases between. From germline, CDR1 is KGHDR and CDR2 SFDVKD. This clonotype came up a few times. A single record per CDR3 protein comes from TCRdb applying MiXCR to the RT-PCR reads. The sample gives approximately 150,000 distinct CDR3 sequences, approximately 35% of which show up once; around half is in the top ten. This clonotype was obtained from a human donor who was either an allogeneic HSCT recipient or a stem cell or donor lymphocyte infusion donor (not recorded which). It is not recorded whose cells these are; they may come from a transplant donor. The sequenced sample consisted of blood, either unsorted or a sorted T cell fraction (not recorded which). The chain couples TRBV24-1 to TRBJ1-2; D is unresolved. The CDR3 coding sequence is TGTGCCACCTCGCAGGAAGGTCCCTATGGCTACACCTTC. It yields the protein CATSQEGPYGYTF.